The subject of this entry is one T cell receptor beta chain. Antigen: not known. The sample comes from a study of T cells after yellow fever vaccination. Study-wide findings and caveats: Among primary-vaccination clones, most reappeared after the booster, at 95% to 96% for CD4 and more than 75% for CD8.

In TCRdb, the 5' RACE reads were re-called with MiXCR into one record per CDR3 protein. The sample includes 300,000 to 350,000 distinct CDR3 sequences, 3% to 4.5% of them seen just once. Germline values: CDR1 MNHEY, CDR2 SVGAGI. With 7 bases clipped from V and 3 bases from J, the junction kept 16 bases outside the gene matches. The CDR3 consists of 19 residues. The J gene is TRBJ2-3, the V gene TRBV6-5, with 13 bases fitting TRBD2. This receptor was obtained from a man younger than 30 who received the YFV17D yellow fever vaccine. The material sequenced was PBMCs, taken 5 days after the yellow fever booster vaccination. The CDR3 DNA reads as TGTGCCAGCAAACGAAGTGGACTAGCGGGGGCGAGGCTTACAGATACGCAGTATTTT. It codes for CASKRSGLAGARLTDTQYF.